This T cell receptor (beta chain) was sequenced during a study of identical twins (TCRdb year 2016). Regarding the study in general: To test whether fetal clonotypes persist, this study deep-sequenced TCR alpha and beta repertoires from monozygotic twins, from unrelated adults of various ages, and from cord blood. To rule out contamination, replicate twin experiments were performed at different times with different library preparation protocols.

The method behind the library was 5' RACE. Sequencer: Illumina HiSeq 2000. Template switching introduced a universal primer binding site; the final cDNA contained a unique molecular identifier, enabling accurate counting of TCR cDNA molecules. Specific primers in the conserved constant-segment region were used to synthesize first-strand cDNA for the TCR alpha and beta chains. To control for contamination, each cDNA library was double barcoded with a SMART-Mk sample barcode plus Illumina barcodes. TruSeq adapter sequences, together with Illumina sample barcodes, were added in two successive PCR steps. Sequencing of the TCR alpha and beta cDNA libraries was done on the Illumina HiSeq platform using custom primers. In the original analysis: Unique molecular identifiers were extracted from raw reads with MiGEC, and CDR3 positions were determined with MiXCR. Recombination models were inferred per individual with the repgenHMM and IGoR tools using an EM algorithm. The analysis of shared clonotypes was done with the tcR package in R, with sharing normalized by the product of cloneset sizes. To study raw recombination free of thymic and clonal selection effects, out-of-frame nonproductive sequences were analyzed. Through fastp at Q25 and MiXCR, TCRdb rebuilt clones from the public reads, retaining in-frame beta chains. Each CDR3 protein gets just one entry, which takes the most common genes and DNA from the rows behind it. The V and J calls and clone size come from TCRdb's table, not from the authors' own analysis. For this sample the table gives approximately 220,000 distinct CDR3 sequences, of which about 7.5% were detected only once. Around 2.1% of the sample comes from the top ten.

What the work shows at the level of the full study, not this receptor alone: Because the same donors could not be followed over many years, the conclusions relied on cross-sectional statistical analysis. Compared with coincidental sharing between unrelated individuals, an excess of low generation-probability sequences was observed among out-of-frame TCR alpha sequences shared between twins. Recombination models systematically underestimated out-of-frame TCR alpha sharing in monozygotic twins but agreed with sharing between unrelated individuals. Excess twin sharing in beta out-of-frame sequences was weaker because fewer shared sequences lowered the signal-to-noise ratio. Abundant cord blood beta clonotypes had fewer insertions, young adult naive repertoires showed a similar but weaker trend, and memory repertoires showed no such trend. Invariant T cells such as MAIT and iNKT could partly confound zero-insertion analyses, though diverse VJ usage argued against this for most clonotypes.

This clonotype was observed at least ten times. Its antigen is unknown. No base qualities exist here, and no much larger clone lies one base off it. Only healthy Caucasian donors were included. Three pairs of female monozygotic twins, all aged about 18 to 30 years, made up the twin cohort. Using Miltenyi CD45RO+ enrichment and human naive T-cell isolation kits, memory (CD45RO+) and naive T cells were isolated from PBMC. CDR1 and CDR2 are read off the germline V gene as SGHRS and YFSETQ. The cysteine opens and the phenylalanine closes a CDR3 of 14 amino acids. Of all the DNA, just the CDR3 is kept, 42 bases in frame from base 1. Trimming removed 6 bases from V and 8 bases from J; the gene matches leave 11 bases unexplained. The sample also formed part of further work on yellow fever vaccine responses in identical twins. The second paper further reports: The authors reported that the T cell response to vaccination in identical twins appeared partly convergent and partly personalized. In identical twins, the study followed T cell clones that responded to the vaccine with precision.

The sequencing sample was made of memory (CD45RO+) T cells sorted from blood. The cell subset or site label, as the study defines it: CD45RO+ enriched T cells. The TCR originated in a woman aged 18-29 years in good health. The receptor chain draws on TRBV5-1 and TRBJ1-2, with 9 central nucleotides matching TRBD1. The CDR3 is CASKSDPGTGGYTF. The base sequence is TGCGCCAGCAAATCGGACCCCGGGACAGGGGGCTACACCTTC. With the portions outside the CDR3 filled from the reference TRBV5-1 and TRBJ1-2 genes, the complete variable region becomes KAGVTQTPRYLIKTRGQQVTLSCSPISGHRSVSWYQQTPGQGLQFLFEYFSETQRNKGNFPGRFSGRQFSNSRSEMNVSTLELGDSALYLCASKSDPGTGGYTFGSGTRLTVV.